This paragraph covers one TCR beta chain sequence. The data are from a study of human CD8 memory T cell subsets. It was from duplicate vials of some 150,000 sorted CD8+ T cells per subset that RNA came. Libraries targeted TCR beta using 5' RACE with UMIs. TCRdb reprocessed the 5' RACE reads and keeps a single row for each CDR3 protein, giving no DNA. The listing contains 11,000 or so distinct CDR3 sequences. Per the germline V gene, CDR1 is SEHNR and CDR2 is FQNEAQ (reference sequence). The CDR3 is 13 amino acids. The sequencing sample was made of CD8+ T cells from PBMCs. The TCR was taken from a human donor in good health. This chain uses TRBV7-9 with TRBJ2-5; checking the TCRdb D call of TRBD2 is not possible without DNA. This CDR3 reads CASSQPRVETQYF. The full variable domain, in which reference TRBV7-9 and TRBJ2-5 provide the parts outside the CDR3, is DTGVSQNPRHKITKRGQNVTFRCDPISEHNRLYWYRQTLGQGPEFLTYFQNEAQLEKSRLLSDRFSAERPKGSFSTLEIQRTEQGDSAMYLCASSQPRVETQYFGPGTRLLVL.